The present T cell receptor (beta chain) was sequenced within a study of blood T cell repertoires in COVID-19 (dated by TCRdb to 2018 to 2021). The study in broad terms: The collaborator samples originated in the United States, Italy and Spain and spanned the acute and convalescent phases of COVID-19. The material from the prospective study consisted of cDNA or gDNA derived from T cells, B-cell-depleted T cells, or PBMCs. Subjects who had been exposed to COVID-19, were actively infected with it, or had recovered from it provided the deeply sampled blood TCRbeta repertoires that made up the dataset. A freely available public database, intended as a resource for researchers studying the immune response to SARS-CoV-2, is where the repertoires were released. The samples were drawn from the first 160 participants of the ongoing ImmuneRACE study and from 950 to 1,500 subjects provided by 6 global collaborators. A de-identified subject ID, COVID-19 status, age in years and sex were almost always included in the sample metadata. Where available, HLA class I and class II types were taken from metadata supplied by the sample provider and were not determined by assay-based typing.

The CDR3 spans 16 residues, from the cysteine through the phenylalanine. The kept DNA is CDR3 alone, 48 bases in frame from the first base. At the junction V is shortened by 4 bases and J by 2 bases; bases outside the gene matches: 8. Based on the germline V gene, the CDR1 and CDR2 sequences are SGHTA and FQGNSA. Concerning this clone: Its target antigen remains unknown. The input lacks base qualities; no much larger clone sits a single base away.

The immunoSEQ Assay, a bias-controlled multiplex PCR, was used to amplify TCRbeta CDR3 regions from genomic DNA. The study's own analysis went as follows. The number of nucleated cells in each sample was estimated from the amplification of reference gene primers within the assay. To quantify the absolute abundance of each unique TCRbeta CDR3 rearrangement, sequence reads were collapsed and filtered. For each sample, productive Simpson clonality was calculated as the square root of Simpson's diversity index over productive rearrangements. TCRdb carries this immuneACCESS record with in-frame sequences only. Its versions omit some clonotypes, under half of them owing to an unresolved V gene in the studies checked, with the rest unexplained. V, J and clone size are those of that table, while D and trimming were read from the DNA. The sample includes approximately 100,000 clones, with around 85% observed a single time. Of the sample, roughly 12% is held by the ten largest clones.

Whole blood was collected in K2EDTA tubes by collaborating institutions according to the institutions' own protocols. For TCRbeta analysis, collaborators shipped samples as frozen whole blood, isolated PBMCs, or DNA extracted from either of those sample types. The paper's findings and limits, for the study overall: How much clinical and demographic metadata was included differed by source and by participant, and the metadata was provided uncurated.

The source material was peripheral blood. This clonotype was sampled from a human donor in a cohort sampled during active COVID-19. The chain uses TRBV7-2 and TRBJ2-1, with 7 bases aligning to TRBD2. The DNA is TGTGCCAGCAGCTCCGTAGGAAGCGGGACCTACAATGAGCAGTTCTTC. It specifies CASSSVGSGTYNEQFF.